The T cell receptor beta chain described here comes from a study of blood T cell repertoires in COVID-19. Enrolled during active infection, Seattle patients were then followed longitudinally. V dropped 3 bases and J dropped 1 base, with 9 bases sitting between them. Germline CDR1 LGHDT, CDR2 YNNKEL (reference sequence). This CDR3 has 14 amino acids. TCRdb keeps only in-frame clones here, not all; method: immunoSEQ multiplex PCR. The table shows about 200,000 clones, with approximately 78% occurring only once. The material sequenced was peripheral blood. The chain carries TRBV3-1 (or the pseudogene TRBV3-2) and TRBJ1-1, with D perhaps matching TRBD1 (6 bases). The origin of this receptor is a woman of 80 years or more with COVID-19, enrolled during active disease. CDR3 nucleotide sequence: TGTGCCAGCAGCCAGGGGACAACGAACACTGAAGCTTTCTTT. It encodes CASSQGTTNTEAFF.